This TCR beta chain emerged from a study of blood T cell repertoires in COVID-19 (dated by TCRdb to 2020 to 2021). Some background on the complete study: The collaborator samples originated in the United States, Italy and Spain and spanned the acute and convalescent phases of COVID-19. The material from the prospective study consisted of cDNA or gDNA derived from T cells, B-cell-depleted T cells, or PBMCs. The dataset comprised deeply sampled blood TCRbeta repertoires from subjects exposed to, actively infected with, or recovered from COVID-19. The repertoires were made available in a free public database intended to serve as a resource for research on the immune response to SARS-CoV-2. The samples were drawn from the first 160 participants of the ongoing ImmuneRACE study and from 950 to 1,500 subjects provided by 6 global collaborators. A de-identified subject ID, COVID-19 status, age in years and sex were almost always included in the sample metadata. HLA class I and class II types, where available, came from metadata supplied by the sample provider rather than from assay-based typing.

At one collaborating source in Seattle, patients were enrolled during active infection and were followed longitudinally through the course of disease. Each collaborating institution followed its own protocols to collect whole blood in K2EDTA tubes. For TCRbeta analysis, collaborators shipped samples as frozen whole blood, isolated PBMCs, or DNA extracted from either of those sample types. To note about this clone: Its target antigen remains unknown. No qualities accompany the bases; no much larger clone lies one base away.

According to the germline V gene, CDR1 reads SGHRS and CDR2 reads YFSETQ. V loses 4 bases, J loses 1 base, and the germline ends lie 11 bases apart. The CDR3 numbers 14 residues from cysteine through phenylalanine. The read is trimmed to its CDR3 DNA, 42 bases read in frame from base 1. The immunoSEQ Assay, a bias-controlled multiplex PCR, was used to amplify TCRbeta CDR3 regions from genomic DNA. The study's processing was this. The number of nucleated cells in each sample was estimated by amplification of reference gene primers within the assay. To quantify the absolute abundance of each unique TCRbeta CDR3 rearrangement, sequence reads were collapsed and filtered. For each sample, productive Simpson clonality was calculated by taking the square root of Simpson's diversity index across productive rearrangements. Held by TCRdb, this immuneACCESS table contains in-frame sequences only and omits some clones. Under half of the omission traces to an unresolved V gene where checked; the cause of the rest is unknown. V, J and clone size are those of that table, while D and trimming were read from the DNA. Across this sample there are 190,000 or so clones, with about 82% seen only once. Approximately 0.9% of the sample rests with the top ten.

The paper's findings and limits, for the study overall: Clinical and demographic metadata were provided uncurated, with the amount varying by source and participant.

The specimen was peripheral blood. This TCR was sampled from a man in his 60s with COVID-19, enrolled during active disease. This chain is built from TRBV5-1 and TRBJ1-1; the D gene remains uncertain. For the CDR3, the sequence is CASSPRVENTEAFF. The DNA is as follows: TGCGCCAGCAGCCCGAGGGTAGAGAACACTGAAGCTTTCTTT.